This TCR beta chain was sequenced in a study of CD8 T cells in ankylosing spondylitis. Study-wide points: One TCR beta motif, made up of roughly eight highly homologous variants, appeared characteristic of ankylosing spondylitis blood. Relatively rare in peripheral blood, disease-linked clones were also CD8+. Significant enrichment of disease-linked clones was reportedly seen in matched ankylosing spondylitis synovial fluid.

From germline, CDR1 is LGHNT and CDR2 FRNRAP. The V and J ends lost 1 base and 2 bases respectively, with 6 bases between them. The CDR3 is made up of 14 amino acids. Construction of TCR beta libraries was performed using quantitative 5'-RACE with molecular barcodes. TCRdb processed the 5' RACE reads anew with MiXCR; each CDR3 protein has one entry. The table includes 500,000 to 550,000 distinct CDR3 sequences, more than 9.5% detected once. This clonotype occurred once. The target antigen is unknown. Specimen: blood, either unsorted or a sorted T cell fraction (not recorded which). The clonotype was recovered from a male donor with ankylosing spondylitis. The J gene is TRBJ2-1, the V gene TRBV12-5; D ambiguous. In DNA form, the CDR3 reads TGTGCTAGTGGTTTGGGGACGGCCTACAATGAGCAGTTCTTC. Translated, it gives CASGLGTAYNEQFF.